A single T cell receptor beta chain is shown here with its context. This clone was picked up one time. Its antigen specificity is not known. Within one base of it there is no much larger clone, and no base qualities were kept. The immunoSEQ Assay, a bias-controlled multiplex PCR, was used to amplify TCRbeta CDR3 regions from genomic DNA. Per the authors' processing: Nucleated cell counts per sample were estimated from amplification of reference gene primers within the assay. Sequence reads were collapsed and filtered to measure the absolute abundance of every unique TCRbeta CDR3 rearrangement. Productive Simpson clonality was computed per sample as the square root of Simpson's diversity index over productive rearrangements. Held by TCRdb, this immuneACCESS table contains in-frame sequences only and omits some clones. Under half of the omission traces to an unresolved V gene where checked; the cause of the rest is unknown. V and J calls and clone size follow that table, whereas D and trimming were derived from the DNA. For this sample there are about 110,000 clones; about 89% appear just once. The top ten hold 4% to 6% of the sample.

The record originates from a study of blood T cell repertoires in COVID-19 (dated by TCRdb to the early 2020s). In terms of the full investigation: Samples covering the acute and convalescent phases of COVID-19 were provided by collaborators in the United States, Italy and Spain. The material from the prospective study consisted of cDNA or gDNA derived from T cells, B-cell-depleted T cells, or PBMCs. Deeply sampled blood TCRbeta repertoires from subjects exposed to, actively infected with, or recovered from COVID-19 were included in the dataset. The repertoires were released in a freely available public database intended as a resource for research on the immune response to SARS-CoV-2. The samples were drawn from the first 160 participants of the ongoing ImmuneRACE study and from over 950 subjects provided by 6 global collaborators. Sample metadata almost always included a de-identified subject ID, COVID-19 status, age in years and sex. Where available, HLA class I and class II types were taken from metadata supplied by the sample provider and were not determined by assay-based typing.

Overall study outcomes, separate from this receptor: Clinical and demographic metadata were provided uncurated, with the amount varying by source and participant.

The collaborating institutions used their own protocols to collect whole blood in K2EDTA tubes. For TCRbeta analysis, collaborator samples were shipped as frozen whole blood, as isolated PBMCs, or as DNA extracted from either sample type. There are 13 amino acids in the CDR3, from cysteine to phenylalanine inclusive. Only the CDR3 DNA stays, 39 bases, in frame from base 1. A distance of 12 bases separates the germline ends of V and J, which lose 8 bases and 4 bases respectively. This clonotype originated in a man aged 40-55 years with active or convalescent COVID-19. The sequencing input was peripheral blood. This sequence uses TRBV12-3 or TRBV12-4 and TRBJ1-3; TRBD1 is a possible D gene, resting on 6 matching bases. The CDR3 loop reads CASLQGAGNTIYF. The nucleotide sequence is given as TGTGCCAGCCTACAGGGTGCCGGAAACACCATATATTTT.